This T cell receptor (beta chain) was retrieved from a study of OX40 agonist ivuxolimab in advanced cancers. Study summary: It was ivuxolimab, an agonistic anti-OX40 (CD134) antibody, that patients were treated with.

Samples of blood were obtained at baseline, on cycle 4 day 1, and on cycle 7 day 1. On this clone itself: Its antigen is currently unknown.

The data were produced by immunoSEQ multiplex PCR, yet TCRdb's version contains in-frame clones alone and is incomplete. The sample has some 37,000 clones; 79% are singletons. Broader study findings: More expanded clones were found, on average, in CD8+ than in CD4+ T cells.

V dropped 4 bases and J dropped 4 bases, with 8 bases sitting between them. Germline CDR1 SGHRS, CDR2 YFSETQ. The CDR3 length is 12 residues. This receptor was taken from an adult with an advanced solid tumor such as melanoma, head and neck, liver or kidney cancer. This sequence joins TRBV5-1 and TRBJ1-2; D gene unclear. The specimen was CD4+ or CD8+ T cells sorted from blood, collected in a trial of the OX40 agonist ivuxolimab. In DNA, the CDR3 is TGCGCCAGCAGCCCCGGAAGCTATGGCTACACCTTC. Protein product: CASSPGSYGYTF.